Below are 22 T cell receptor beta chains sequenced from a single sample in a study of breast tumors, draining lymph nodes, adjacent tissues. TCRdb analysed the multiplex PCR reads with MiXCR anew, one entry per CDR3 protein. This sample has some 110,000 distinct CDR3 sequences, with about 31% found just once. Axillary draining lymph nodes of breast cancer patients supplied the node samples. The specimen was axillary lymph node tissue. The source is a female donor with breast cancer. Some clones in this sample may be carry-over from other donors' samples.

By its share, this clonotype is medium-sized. CDR3 sequence: CSVWDWGTGELFF. The CDR3 DNA reads as TGCAGCGTTTGGGACTGGGGCACCGGGGAGCTGTTTTTT. The V call is TRBV29-1, the J call TRBJ2-2, with a tentative D call TRBD2 (6 bases). The germline gives CDR1 SQVTM, CDR2 ANQGSEA. The CDR3 totals 13 residues. The V gene lost 5 bases and the J gene lost 4 bases, with 11 bases spanning the gap.

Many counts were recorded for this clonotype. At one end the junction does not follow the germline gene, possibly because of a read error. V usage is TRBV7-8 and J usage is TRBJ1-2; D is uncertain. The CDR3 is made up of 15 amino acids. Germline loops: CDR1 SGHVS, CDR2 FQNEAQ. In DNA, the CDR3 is TGTGCCAGCAGCTTAGCGTTAGGCCCTAACTATGGCTACCCCTTC. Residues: CASSLALGPNYGYPF.

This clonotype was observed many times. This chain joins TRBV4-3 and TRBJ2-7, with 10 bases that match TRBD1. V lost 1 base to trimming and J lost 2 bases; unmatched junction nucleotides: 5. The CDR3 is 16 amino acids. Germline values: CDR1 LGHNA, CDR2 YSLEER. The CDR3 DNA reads TGCGCCAGCAGCCAAGCCCACGGACAGGGGGCCTACGAGCAGTACTTC. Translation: CASSQAHGQGAYEQYF.

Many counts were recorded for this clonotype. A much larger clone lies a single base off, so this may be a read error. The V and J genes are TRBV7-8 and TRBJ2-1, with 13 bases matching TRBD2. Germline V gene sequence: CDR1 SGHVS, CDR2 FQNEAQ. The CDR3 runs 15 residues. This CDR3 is CASSPGLAGVNEQLF. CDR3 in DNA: TGTGCCAGCAGCCCCGGACTAGCGGGAGTCAATGAGCAGCTCTTC.

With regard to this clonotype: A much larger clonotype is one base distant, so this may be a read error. The CDR3 region is CASRLAGGTGELLF. In DNA form, the CDR3 reads TGTGCCAGCAGACTAGCGGGGGGCACCGGGGAGCTGCTTTTT. The chain has TRBV6-5 and TRBJ2-2; 12 bases fit TRBD2. From germline, CDR1 is MNHEY and CDR2 SVGAGI. CDR3 length equals 14 residues.

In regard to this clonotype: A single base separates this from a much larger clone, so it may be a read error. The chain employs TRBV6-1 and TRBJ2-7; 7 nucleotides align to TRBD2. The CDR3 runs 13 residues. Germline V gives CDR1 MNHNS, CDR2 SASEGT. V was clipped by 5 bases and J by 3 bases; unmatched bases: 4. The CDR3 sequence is CASSPVAGYEQYF. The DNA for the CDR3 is TGTGCCAGCAGTCCGGTAGCGGGCTACGAGCAGTACTTC.

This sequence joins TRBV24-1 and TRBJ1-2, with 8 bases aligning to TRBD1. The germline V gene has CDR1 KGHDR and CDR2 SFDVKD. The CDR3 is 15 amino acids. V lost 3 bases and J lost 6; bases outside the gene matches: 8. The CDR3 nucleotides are TGTGCCACCAGTGATGGGACAGGCGGAATAGATGGCTACACCTTC. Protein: CATSDGTGGIDGYTF.

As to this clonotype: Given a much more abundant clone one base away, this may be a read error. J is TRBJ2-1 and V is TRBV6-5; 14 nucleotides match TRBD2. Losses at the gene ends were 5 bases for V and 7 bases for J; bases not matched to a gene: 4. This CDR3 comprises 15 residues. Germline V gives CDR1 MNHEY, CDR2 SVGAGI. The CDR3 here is CASSHGLAGGNEQFF. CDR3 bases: TGTGCCAGCAGTCATGGACTAGCGGGGGGAAATGAGCAGTTCTTC.

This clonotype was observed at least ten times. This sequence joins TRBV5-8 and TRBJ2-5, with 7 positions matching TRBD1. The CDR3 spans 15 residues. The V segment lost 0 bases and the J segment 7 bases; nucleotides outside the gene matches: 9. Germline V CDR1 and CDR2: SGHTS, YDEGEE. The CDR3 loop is CASSLGTGNTGTQYF. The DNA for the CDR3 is TGTGCCAGCAGCTTGGGGACAGGTAACACAGGGACCCAGTACTTC.

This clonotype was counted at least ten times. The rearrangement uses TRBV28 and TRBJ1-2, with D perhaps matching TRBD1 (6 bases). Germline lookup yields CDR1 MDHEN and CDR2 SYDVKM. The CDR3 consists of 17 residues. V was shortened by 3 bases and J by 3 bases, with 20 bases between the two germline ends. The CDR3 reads CASSFGGARVFYYGYTF. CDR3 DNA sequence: TGTGCCAGCAGTTTTGGGGGGGCGCGAGTTTTCTACTATGGCTACACCTTC.

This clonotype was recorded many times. The CDR3 DNA follows: TGTGCCAGCAGAGGGGACAGGGGAAACGAGCAGTACTTC. Translating it yields CASRGDRGNEQYF. J is TRBJ2-7 and V is TRBV2, with 10 bases identical to TRBD1. The J segment lost 5 bases and the V segment lost 6 bases, leaving 4 bases of the junction unmatched. CDR1 is SNHLY, CDR2 FYNNEI, per germline. The CDR3 consists of 13 residues.

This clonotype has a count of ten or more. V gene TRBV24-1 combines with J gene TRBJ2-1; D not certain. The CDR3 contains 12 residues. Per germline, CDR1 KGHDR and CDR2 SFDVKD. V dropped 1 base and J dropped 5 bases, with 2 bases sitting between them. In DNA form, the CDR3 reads TGTGCCACCAGTGATTTCCACAATGAGCAGTTCTTC. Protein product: CATSDFHNEQFF.

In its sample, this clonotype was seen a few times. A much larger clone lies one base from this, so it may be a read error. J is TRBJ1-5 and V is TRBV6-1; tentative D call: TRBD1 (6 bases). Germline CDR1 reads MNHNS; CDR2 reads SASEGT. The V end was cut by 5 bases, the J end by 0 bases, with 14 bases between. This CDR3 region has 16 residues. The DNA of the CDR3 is TGTGCCAGCAGTCAACGACAGGAATATAGCAATCAGCCCCAGCATTTT. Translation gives CASSQRQEYSNQPQHF.

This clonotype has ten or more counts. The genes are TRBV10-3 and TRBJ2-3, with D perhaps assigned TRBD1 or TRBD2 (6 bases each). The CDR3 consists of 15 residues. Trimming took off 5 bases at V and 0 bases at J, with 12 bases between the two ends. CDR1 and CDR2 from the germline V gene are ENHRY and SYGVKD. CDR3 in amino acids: CAISMGGASTDTQYF. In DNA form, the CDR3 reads TGTGCCATCAGTATGGGGGGCGCGAGCACAGATACGCAGTATTTT.

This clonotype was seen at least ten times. The CDR3 DNA follows: TGCAGTGCTCATGGATACAATGAGCAGTTCTTC. It is translated as CSAHGYNEQFF. The J gene is TRBJ2-1, the V gene TRBV20-1; no reliable D call. Trimming took off 5 bases at V and 4 bases at J, with 6 bases between the two ends. Germline loops: CDR1 DFQATT, CDR2 SNEGSKA (reference sequence). There are 11 residues in the CDR3.

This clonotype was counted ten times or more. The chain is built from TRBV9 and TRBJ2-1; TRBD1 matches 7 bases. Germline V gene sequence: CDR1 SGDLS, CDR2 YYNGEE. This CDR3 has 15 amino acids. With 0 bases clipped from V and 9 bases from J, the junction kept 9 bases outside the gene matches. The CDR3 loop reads CASSVEVRGGSEQFF. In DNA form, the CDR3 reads TGTGCCAGCAGCGTAGAGGTCAGAGGGGGCAGTGAGCAGTTCTTC.

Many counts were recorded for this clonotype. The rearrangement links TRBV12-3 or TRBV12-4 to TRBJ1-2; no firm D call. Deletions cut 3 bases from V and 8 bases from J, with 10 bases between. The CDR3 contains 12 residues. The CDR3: CASSFRPAGYTF. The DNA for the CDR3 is TGTGCCAGCAGTTTTAGGCCCGCGGGCTACACCTTC.

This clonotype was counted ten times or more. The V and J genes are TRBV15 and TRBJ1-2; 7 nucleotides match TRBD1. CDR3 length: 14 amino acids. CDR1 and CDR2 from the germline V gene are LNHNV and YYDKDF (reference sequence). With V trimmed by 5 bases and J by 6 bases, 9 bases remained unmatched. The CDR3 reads CATSELRQGHGYTF. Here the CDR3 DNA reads TGTGCCACCAGCGAACTGAGACAGGGCCATGGCTACACCTTC.

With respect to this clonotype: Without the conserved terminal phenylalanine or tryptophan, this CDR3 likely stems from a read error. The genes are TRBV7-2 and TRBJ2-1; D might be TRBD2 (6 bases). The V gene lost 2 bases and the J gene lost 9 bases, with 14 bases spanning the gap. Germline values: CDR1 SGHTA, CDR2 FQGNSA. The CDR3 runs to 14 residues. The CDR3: CASSLRPQGLEQFL. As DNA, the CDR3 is TGTGCCAGCAGCTTAAGGCCCCAGGGACTTGAGCAGTTCCTC.

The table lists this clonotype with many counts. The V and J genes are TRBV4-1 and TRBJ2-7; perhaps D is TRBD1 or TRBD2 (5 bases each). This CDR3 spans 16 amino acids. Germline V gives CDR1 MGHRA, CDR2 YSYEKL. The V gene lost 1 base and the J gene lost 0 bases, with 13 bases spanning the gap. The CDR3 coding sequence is TGCGCCAGCAGCCAAGTGGCAGGGAGCTTCTCCTACGAGCAGTACTTC. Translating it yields CASSQVAGSFSYEQYF.

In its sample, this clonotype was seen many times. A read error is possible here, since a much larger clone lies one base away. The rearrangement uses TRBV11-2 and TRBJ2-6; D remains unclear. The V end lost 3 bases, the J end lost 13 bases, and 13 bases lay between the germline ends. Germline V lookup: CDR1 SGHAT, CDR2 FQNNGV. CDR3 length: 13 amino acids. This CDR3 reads CASSFVEPAVLTF. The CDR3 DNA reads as TGTGCCAGCAGCTTTGTGGAGCCGGCGGTCCTGACTTTC.

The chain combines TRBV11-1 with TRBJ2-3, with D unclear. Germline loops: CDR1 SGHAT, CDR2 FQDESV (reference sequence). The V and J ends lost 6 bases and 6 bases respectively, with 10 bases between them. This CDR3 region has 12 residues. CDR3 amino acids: CASRLSFDTQYF. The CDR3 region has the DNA TGTGCCAGCAGACTATCATTTGATACGCAGTATTTT. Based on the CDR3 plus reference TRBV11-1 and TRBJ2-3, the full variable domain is EAEVAQSPRYKITEKSQAVAFWCDPISGHATLYWYRQILGQGPELLVQFQDESVVDDSQLPKDRFSAERLKGVDSTLKIQPAELGDSAMYLCASRLSFDTQYFGPGTRLTVL.